These T cell receptor beta chains were read from a single sample in a study of CD8+CD57+ T cells in acquired aplastic anemia. From the reads, TCRdb called clonotypes with MiXCR, one entry per CDR3 protein. Of some 190,000 distinct CDR3 sequences listed, around 45% are singletons. Sequencing used sorted CD4+, CD8+, or CD8+CD57+ T cells (not recorded which) from PBMCs. Receptors originate from a human donor in good health. The CDR3 runs from the conserved cysteine through the conserved F or W. The order of the fields is J gene, clone size, V gene, D gene, CDR3 DNA, CDR3 protein. The D gene is left open where the match is weak. Not every row has a clone size; where given, it reads once, few, many or a size class.

j_gene: TRBJ2-5; abundance: .; v_gene: TRBV7-3; d_gene: .; CDR3nt: TGTGCCAGCGGGCGGCAAGAGACCCAGTACTTC; CDR3aa: CASGRQETQYF
j_gene: TRBJ2-3; abundance: many; v_gene: TRBV7-9; d_gene: TRBD1; CDR3nt: TGTGCCAGCAGCCAGCGACAGGGGGCAACCCTGTCAGATACGCAGTATTTT; CDR3aa: CASSQRQGATLSDTQYF
j_gene: TRBJ1-1; abundance: .; v_gene: TRBV7-9; d_gene: .; CDR3nt: TGCGCCAGCAGGTTGATAGCTGAAGCTTTCTTT; CDR3aa: CASRLIAEAFF
j_gene: TRBJ2-1; abundance: .; v_gene: TRBV10-3; d_gene: TRBD2; CDR3nt: TGTGCTCCTAGCGGGAGGAAACCCAATGAGCAGTTCTTC; CDR3aa: CAPSGRKPNEQFF
j_gene: TRBJ1-4; abundance: .; v_gene: TRBV2; d_gene: .; CDR3nt: TGTGCCAGCAGTGACGGGACTAATGAAAAACTGTTTTTT; CDR3aa: CASSDGTNEKLFF
j_gene: TRBJ1-5; abundance: .; v_gene: TRBV4-3; d_gene: TRBD1; CDR3nt: TGCGCCAGCAGCCAGACGACAGGGAATCAGCCCCAGCATTTT; CDR3aa: CASSQTTGNQPQHF
j_gene: TRBJ2-1; abundance: few; v_gene: TRBV5-6; d_gene: TRBD2; CDR3nt: TGTGCCAGCAGCTTGATACGACTAGCGGGAGTACTCAATGAGCAGTTCTTC; CDR3aa: CASSLIRLAGVLNEQFF
j_gene: TRBJ1-2; abundance: .; v_gene: TRBV10-3; d_gene: .; CDR3nt: TGTGCCATCATGACCGACTATGGCTACACCTTC; CDR3aa: CAIMTDYGYTF
j_gene: TRBJ1-4; abundance: .; v_gene: TRBV11-1; d_gene: TRBD1; CDR3nt: TGTGCCAGCAGTTCGGGGACAGGGGGCGGGCGGACTAATGAAAAACTGTTTTTT; CDR3aa: CASSSGTGGGRTNEKLFF
j_gene: TRBJ2-5; abundance: .; v_gene: TRBV2; d_gene: .; CDR3nt: TGTGCCAGCAGTGAGGGGGGCGGACAAGAGACCCAGTACTTC; CDR3aa: CASSEGGGQETQYF
j_gene: TRBJ2-7; abundance: many; v_gene: TRBV7-9; d_gene: .; CDR3nt: TGTGCCAGCAGCTTAGGACAGGTCTCCTACGAGCAGTACTTC; CDR3aa: CASSLGQVSYEQYF
j_gene: TRBJ2-5; abundance: .; v_gene: TRBV10-1; d_gene: TRBD1; CDR3nt: TGCGCCAGCAGGACGGACAGGGCCAGGTACCAAGAGACCCAGTACTTC; CDR3aa: CASRTDRARYQETQYF
j_gene: TRBJ2-7; abundance: .; v_gene: TRBV15; d_gene: .; CDR3nt: TGTGCCACCAGCAGCGAACCTACCTACGAGCAGTACTTC; CDR3aa: CATSSEPTYEQYF
j_gene: TRBJ2-4; abundance: .; v_gene: TRBV4-2; d_gene: .; CDR3nt: TGTGCCAGCAGCCCGGGCCATGTAGGGCAAAACATTCGGTACTTC; CDR3aa: CASSPGHVGQNIRYF
j_gene: TRBJ1-2; abundance: many; v_gene: TRBV7-3; d_gene: TRBD1; CDR3nt: TGTGCCAGCAGCTTGAATCCGGGACAGGGGGCCAGGGGTGGCTACACCTTC; CDR3aa: CASSLNPGQGARGGYTF
j_gene: TRBJ2-3; abundance: many; v_gene: TRBV5-4; d_gene: TRBD2; CDR3nt: TGTGCCAGCAGCTTGGGGACTAGCGGGAGTGCGCGAGGCACAGATACGCAGTATTTT; CDR3aa: CASSLGTSGSARGTDTQYF
j_gene: TRBJ1-3; abundance: .; v_gene: TRBV4-1; d_gene: TRBD1; CDR3nt: TGCGCCAGCAGCCAAGACAGACAGGGGATATATTTT; CDR3aa: CASSQDRQGIYF
j_gene: TRBJ2-5; abundance: many; v_gene: TRBV24-1; d_gene: TRBD2; CDR3nt: TGTGCCACTGAATCAGCGGGAGTGGAAGAGACCCAGTACTTC; CDR3aa: CATESAGVEETQYF
j_gene: TRBJ2-3; abundance: .; v_gene: TRBV25-1; d_gene: .; CDR3nt: TGTGCCAGCAGTGAAGTGAGTAGGACGGGGGCCGCGCAGTATTTT; CDR3aa: CASSEVSRTGAAQYF
j_gene: TRBJ2-7; abundance: .; v_gene: TRBV2; d_gene: .; CDR3nt: TGTGCCAGCAGGGGGGGAGATCACACCTACGAGCAGTACTTC; CDR3aa: CASRGGDHTYEQYF
j_gene: TRBJ2-7; abundance: once; v_gene: TRBV11-1; d_gene: .; CDR3nt: TGTGCCAGCACTCGTTGGGGGTCGAGGAGCTCCTACGAGCAGTACTTC; CDR3aa: CASTRWGSRSSYEQYF
j_gene: TRBJ2-1; abundance: .; v_gene: TRBV2; d_gene: .; CDR3nt: TGTGCCAGTCAACGAGTTGAGCAGTTCTTC; CDR3aa: CASQRVEQFF
j_gene: TRBJ1-2; abundance: .; v_gene: TRBV10-3; d_gene: .; CDR3nt: TGTGCCATCAGTGAGTCCGGCAAGGCATCGTCTTTTGGCTACACCTTC; CDR3aa: CAISESGKASSFGYTF
j_gene: TRBJ1-3; abundance: .; v_gene: TRBV27; d_gene: TRBD1; CDR3nt: TGTGCCAGCAGCCGATACACGACAGGGGCTTCGTTCTCTGGAAACACCATATATTTT; CDR3aa: CASSRYTTGASFSGNTIYF
j_gene: TRBJ2-5; abundance: few; v_gene: TRBV29-1; d_gene: TRBD2; CDR3nt: TGCAGCGTTGAAGAAGGACTAGGTCGACAAGAGACCCAGTACTTC; CDR3aa: CSVEEGLGRQETQYF
j_gene: TRBJ1-6; abundance: .; v_gene: TRBV5-1; d_gene: TRBD1; CDR3nt: TGCGCCAGCAGCTTGGACACAGGGGGCAAGGGCAATTCACCCCTCCACTTT; CDR3aa: CASSLDTGGKGNSPLHF
j_gene: TRBJ1-6; abundance: .; v_gene: TRBV6-1; d_gene: .; CDR3nt: TGTGCCAGTTACTTACAGGGAGGGACACCCCTCCACTTT; CDR3aa: CASYLQGGTPLHF
j_gene: TRBJ1-1; abundance: .; v_gene: TRBV25-1; d_gene: .; CDR3nt: TGTGCCAGCAGTTCAGGATACACTCGAGCTTTCTTT; CDR3aa: CASSSGYTRAFF
j_gene: TRBJ2-7; abundance: many; v_gene: TRBV12-3/TRBV12-4; d_gene: TRBD1; CDR3nt: TGTGCCAGCAGTCTCGGACAGGGGAGGGCCCACGAGCAGTACTTC; CDR3aa: CASSLGQGRAHEQYF
j_gene: TRBJ2-3; abundance: .; v_gene: TRBV24-1; d_gene: TRBD2; CDR3nt: TGTGCCACCAGTGAAGGACTAGCGACAGATACGCAGTATTTT; CDR3aa: CATSEGLATDTQYF
j_gene: TRBJ2-7; abundance: .; v_gene: TRBV7-3; d_gene: .; CDR3nt: TGTGCCAGCAGCCCCGCCGGGACTCGCTCCTACGAGCAGTACTTC; CDR3aa: CASSPAGTRSYEQYF
j_gene: TRBJ2-7; abundance: many; v_gene: TRBV6-1; d_gene: TRBD2; CDR3nt: TGTGCCAGCAGTGAGGGGGGGAGCTCCTACGAGCAGTACTTC; CDR3aa: CASSEGGSSYEQYF
j_gene: TRBJ2-5; abundance: .; v_gene: TRBV24-1; d_gene: .; CDR3nt: TGTGCCACCAGGGTGGTGGTAGGGGTAGAGACCCAGTACTTC; CDR3aa: CATRVVVGVETQYF
j_gene: TRBJ2-3; abundance: many; v_gene: TRBV4-1; d_gene: TRBD2; CDR3nt: TGCGCCAGTGGGCTAGCGGGAGGTGGAGATACGCAGTATTTT; CDR3aa: CASGLAGGGDTQYF
j_gene: TRBJ1-5; abundance: once; v_gene: TRBV11-1; d_gene: .; CDR3nt: TGTGCCAGCAGCGCGACGGGCAGGGGAGGGGATCAGCCCCAGCATTTT; CDR3aa: CASSATGRGGDQPQHF
j_gene: TRBJ2-1; abundance: .; v_gene: TRBV29-1; d_gene: TRBD1; CDR3nt: TGCAGCGTTGAAGGGACAGGCAAATCCTACAATGAGCAGTTCTTC; CDR3aa: CSVEGTGKSYNEQFF
j_gene: TRBJ2-7; abundance: .; v_gene: TRBV11-1; d_gene: TRBD1; CDR3nt: TGTGCCAGCAGCTTAGAGGGGACAGACCCCTCCTACGAGCAGTACTTC; CDR3aa: CASSLEGTDPSYEQYF
j_gene: TRBJ1-1; abundance: .; v_gene: TRBV19; d_gene: .; CDR3nt: TGTGCCAGTAATGGGGGGCATCCTGAAGCTTTCTTT; CDR3aa: CASNGGHPEAFF
j_gene: TRBJ1-4; abundance: many; v_gene: TRBV5-1; d_gene: .; CDR3nt: TGCGCCAGCAGCTTGGGTCAATTGGGTGAAAAACTGTTTTTT; CDR3aa: CASSLGQLGEKLFF
j_gene: TRBJ2-3; abundance: many; v_gene: TRBV20-1; d_gene: .; CDR3nt: TGCAGTGCTATACTTCCGGGAGGCACAGATACGCAGTATTTT; CDR3aa: CSAILPGGTDTQYF
j_gene: TRBJ2-7; abundance: many; v_gene: TRBV7-2; d_gene: TRBD2; CDR3nt: TGTGCCAGCAGCCGCCGGAGGCTAGCGGGAGTAAGCAGTATCGAGCAGTACTTC; CDR3aa: CASSRRRLAGVSSIEQYF
j_gene: TRBJ2-7; abundance: .; v_gene: TRBV20-1; d_gene: .; CDR3nt: TGCAGTGCTAGCGGGGGCCTATCCTACGAGCAGTACTTC; CDR3aa: CSASGGLSYEQYF
j_gene: TRBJ2-7; abundance: .; v_gene: TRBV11-2; d_gene: TRBD2; CDR3nt: TGTGCCAGCAACGAACGGCGGGGGGGGTGGTCCTACGAGCAGTACTTC; CDR3aa: CASNERRGGWSYEQYF
j_gene: TRBJ2-4; abundance: .; v_gene: TRBV25-1; d_gene: .; CDR3nt: TGTGCCAGCAGTGATGACCTCCCTCACATTCAGTACTTC; CDR3aa: CASSDDLPHIQYF
j_gene: TRBJ1-1; abundance: .; v_gene: TRBV10-3; d_gene: TRBD1; CDR3nt: TGTGCCATCAGTGAGTCTGGACGGACAGGCACTGAAGCTCTCTTT; CDR3aa: CAISESGRTGTEALF
j_gene: TRBJ2-7; abundance: .; v_gene: TRBV20-1; d_gene: .; CDR3nt: TGCAGTGCTCAAGATCCGGGACAAAACTACGAGCAGTACTTC; CDR3aa: CSAQDPGQNYEQYF